Listed here is a single T cell receptor beta chain. Amplification of TCR beta CDR3 from genomic DNA used two-round multiplex PCR. Every TRBV and TRBJ gene had its own specific primer in first-round PCR. TCRdb reanalysed the multiplex PCR reads using MiXCR and keeps one entry per CDR3 protein. The sample lists fewer than 25,000 distinct CDR3 sequences, about 40% occurring once. This sample is drawn from a study of prognosis after radiotherapy for stage I lung cancer. The trim removed 6 bases at V and 1 base at J, leaving 2 bases unmatched. Germline V gene lookup returns CDR1 SNHLY and CDR2 FYNNEI. The CDR3 runs to 14 residues.

This TCR was sampled from a donor of 50 years or more with non-small cell lung cancer. V gene TRBV2 combines with J gene TRBJ2-3; 9 nucleotides agree with TRBD1. The sequencing used PBMCs, collected before or after stereotactic body radiation therapy (not recorded which). As DNA, the CDR3 is TGTGCCAGCAGGGGGGACAGGGGCACAGATACGCAGTATTTT. Residues: CASRGDRGTDTQYF.